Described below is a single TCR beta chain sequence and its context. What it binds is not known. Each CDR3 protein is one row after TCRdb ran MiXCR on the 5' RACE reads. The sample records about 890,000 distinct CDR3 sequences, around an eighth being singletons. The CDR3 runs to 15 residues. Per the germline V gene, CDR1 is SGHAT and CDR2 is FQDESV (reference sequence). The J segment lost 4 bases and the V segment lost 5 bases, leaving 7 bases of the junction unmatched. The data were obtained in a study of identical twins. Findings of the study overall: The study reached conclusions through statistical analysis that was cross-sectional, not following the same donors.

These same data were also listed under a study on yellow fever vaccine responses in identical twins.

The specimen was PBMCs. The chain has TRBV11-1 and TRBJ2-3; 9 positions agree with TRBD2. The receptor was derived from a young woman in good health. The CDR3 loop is CASSKTSGSADTQYF. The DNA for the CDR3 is TGTGCCAGCAGCAAGACTAGCGGCTCAGCAGATACGCAGTATTTT.